The 28 T cell receptor beta chains given below trace back to one sample, sequenced in a study of technical replicates of blood from a few donors. Assay: immunoSEQ multiplex PCR; the TCRdb copy retains only in-frame clones and omits some. This sample has 65,000 to 90,000 clones, with roughly 93% found just once. The sequenced material came from T cells isolated from PBMCs. All receptors come from a human donor in good health.

This clone appeared a single time. This chain joins TRBV10-2 and TRBJ2-2, with D maybe TRBD1 (5 bases). The length of the CDR3 is 16 residues. CDR1 and CDR2 from the germline V gene are WSHSY and SAAADI. Trimming stripped 3 bases from V and 1 base from J, with 12 bases between. CDR3 DNA: TGCGCCAGCAGTGATAATCAGGGTAGGAACACCGGGGAGCTGTTTTTT. Translating gives CASSDNQGRNTGELFF.

This chain links TRBV9 with TRBJ2-7; perhaps TRBD2 as D (5 bases). Germline V gives CDR1 SGDLS, CDR2 YYNGEE. This CDR3 is built from 14 residues. Trimming took off 0 bases at V and 5 bases at J, with 12 bases between the two ends. The CDR3 DNA follows: TGTGCCAGCAGCGTAGGGGAGTGGGTAGACGAGCAGTACTTC. This codes for CASSVGEWVDEQYF. Using reference TRBV9 and TRBJ2-7 for the parts outside the CDR3, the full variable domain is DSGVTQTPKHLITATGQRVTLRCSPRSGDLSVYWYQQSLDQGLQFLIQYYNGEERAKGNILERFSAQQFPDLHSELNLSSLELGDSALYFCASSVGEWVDEQYFGPGTRLTVT.

The V and J genes are TRBV29-1 and TRBJ2-2; 8 bases fit TRBD1. V gave up 1 base and J gave up 1 base; unmatched junction bases: 2. The CDR3 length is 15 residues. The V gene's germline CDR1 is SQVTM and CDR2 ANQGSEA. The CDR3 region has the DNA TGCAGCGTTGAAGGAGGGACAGGGAACACCGGGGAGCTGTTTTTT. Translation gives CSVEGGTGNTGELFF.

This chain joins TRBV6-1 and TRBJ2-1; 9 bases align to TRBD2. This CDR3 has 16 residues. Germline loops: CDR1 MNHNS, CDR2 SASEGT. Trimming cost V 1 base and J 7 bases; bases outside gene matches: 8. CDR3 protein: CASSEVRRGGLNEQFF. CDR3 sequence (DNA): TGTGCCAGCAGTGAAGTGCGGCGGGGGGGCCTTAATGAGCAGTTCTTC.

The chain carries TRBV9 and TRBJ2-2; TRBD1 matches at 7 bases. After removal of 4 bases from V and 4 bases from J, the junction contained 7 bases not matched to a gene. CDR3 size: 15 residues. In germline, CDR1 is SGDLS, CDR2 YYNGEE. CDR3 sequence (DNA): TGTGCCAGCAGCCCTGGGACAGTCTCCACCGGGGAGCTGTTTTTT. It translates to CASSPGTVSTGELFF.

The chain couples TRBV19 to TRBJ2-7, with 9 bases aligning to TRBD1. The CDR3 extends over 17 amino acids. CDR1 is LNHDA and CDR2 is SQIVND in the germline V gene (reference sequence). The ends lost 5 bases at V and 3 bases at J; junction bases unmatched: 14. CDR3 loop: CASSSAGTGIHGYEQYF. In DNA form, the CDR3 reads TGTGCCAGTAGTTCGGCCGGGACAGGGATTCATGGCTACGAGCAGTACTTC.

The chain employs TRBV4-1 and TRBJ1-2; D remains unclear. Deletions cut 4 bases from V and 2 bases from J, with 11 bases between. CDR1 is MGHRA and CDR2 is YSYEKL in the germline V gene. The CDR3 length is 14 residues. CDR3 DNA sequence: TGCGCCAGCAGCCCGTTCACAGAGAACTATGGCTACACCTTC. Its protein product is CASSPFTENYGYTF.

The chain carries TRBV28 and TRBJ2-1, with 7 bases aligning to TRBD2. V lost 6 bases, J lost 7 bases, and 0 bases stayed unmatched. This CDR3 is built from 11 residues. The germline CDR1 and CDR2 sequences are MDHEN and SYDVKM. The CDR3, as DNA: TGTGCCAGCAGGCGGGAGAATGAGCAGTTCTTC. Amino acid sequence: CASRRENEQFF. Full variable domain (missing parts from reference TRBV28 and TRBJ2-1): DVKVTQSSRYLVKRTGEKVFLECVQDMDHENMFWYRQDPGLGLRLIYFSYDVKMKEKGDIPEGYSVSREKKERFSLILESASTNQTSMYLCASRRENEQFFGPGTRLTVL.

V is TRBV5-4 and J is TRBJ2-1; TRBD2 matches at 10 bases. The CDR3 is made up of 15 amino acids. V gave up 6 bases and J gave up 5 bases; unmatched junction bases: 8. Germline CDR1 is SGHNT and CDR2 is YYREEE (reference sequence). CDR3 protein: CASMILGLADNEQFF. CDR3 DNA sequence: TGTGCCAGCATGATTTTAGGACTAGCGGACAATGAGCAGTTCTTC.

This clone was counted between two and nine times. The V gene is TRBV14, the J gene TRBJ1-2; D not resolved. Per germline, CDR1 SGHDN and CDR2 FVKESK. CDR3 length equals 14 residues. With 2 bases removed from V and 4 bases from J, the gap between germline ends came to 11 bases. DNA for the CDR3: TGTGCCAGCAGCCAAACCGGGGAAAGCTATGGCTACACCTTC. It specifies CASSQTGESYGYTF. Full variable domain (remainder filled in from reference TRBV14 and TRBJ1-2): EAGVTQFPSHSVIEKGQTVTLRCDPISGHDNLYWYRRVMGKEIKFLLHFVKESKQDESGMPNNRFLAERTGGTYSTLKVQPAELEDSGVYFCASSQTGESYGYTFGSGTRLTVV.

This sequence joins TRBV6-1 and TRBJ1-2; no clear D. There are 12 residues in the CDR3. Trimming cost V 6 bases and J 8 bases, with 13 bases left between them. Germline V gene data show CDR1 as MNHNS and CDR2 as SASEGT. CDR3 sequence reads: CASSRGIRGYTF. The CDR3 nucleotides read TGTGCCAGCAGCAGAGGGATTAGAGGCTACACCTTC.

This clone has a single count. The chain is built from TRBV30 and TRBJ2-5, with 9 bases that match TRBD2. The germline V gene encodes CDR1 GTSNPN and CDR2 SVGIG (reference sequence). The CDR3 totals 15 residues. V was pared by 1 base and J by 9 bases, with 12 bases of the junction left unmatched. The CDR3 sequence is CAWSGPLSGGKAQYF. In nucleotides, the CDR3 is TGTGCCTGGAGTGGCCCGCTCAGCGGGGGGAAGGCCCAGTACTTC.

This chain joins TRBV5-4 and TRBJ2-2; D may be TRBD2 (7 bases). CDR1 SGHNT and CDR2 YYREEE come from the germline V gene (reference sequence). Trimming cost V 0 bases and J 5 bases, with 14 bases left between them. The CDR3 runs to 16 residues. For the CDR3, the DNA is TGTGCCAGCAGCTTGGGAGGGGGGGCGAGGACCGGGGAGCTGTTTTTT. It is translated as CASSLGGGARTGELFF.

The chain has TRBV6-1 and TRBJ2-3; 11 positions agree with TRBD2. The V gene end was trimmed by 2 bases and the J gene end by 5 bases; junction bases not matched to a gene: 9. CDR1 is MNHNS, CDR2 SASEGT, per germline. This CDR3 is built from 17 residues. CDR3 nucleotides: TGTGCCAGCAGTGAACTGGCTAGCGGGGGGCTGGGAGATACGCAGTATTTT. Translated, it gives CASSELASGGLGDTQYF.

The rearrangement joins TRBV7-2 to TRBJ1-1; D might be TRBD1 (5 bases). The CDR3 has 15 amino acids. CDR1 is SGHTA, CDR2 FQGNSA, per germline. V was cut by 1 base and J by 3 bases, with 12 bases left in between. The CDR3 here is CASSLESGGYTEAFF. CDR3 nucleotide sequence: TGTGCCAGCAGCTTAGAATCTGGGGGGTACACTGAAGCTTTCTTT.

This chain links TRBV10-1 with TRBJ2-7, with D maybe TRBD1 (5 bases). Germline-derived CDR1 and CDR2 are WNHNN and SYGVQD (reference sequence). CDR3 length equals 15 residues. Trimming cost V 1 base and J 2 bases, with 12 bases left between them. CDR3 in DNA: TGCGCCAGCAGTGAGTTAACAGGTAGCCCCTACGAGCAGTACTTC. This translates into CASSELTGSPYEQYF.

The rearrangement uses TRBV7-9 and TRBJ1-4; 8 nucleotides match TRBD1. J lost 7 bases, V lost 10 bases, and 11 bases had no gene match. Germline lookup yields CDR1 SEHNR and CDR2 FQNEAQ (reference sequence). This CDR3 comprises 14 residues. CDR3 loop: CAIKTGTGFEKLFF. The CDR3 DNA reads as TGTGCCATTAAGACCGGGACAGGATTTGAAAAACTGTTTTTT.

The chain employs TRBV7-9 and TRBJ2-7, with TRBD1 matching 7 bases. The J segment lost 3 bases and the V segment lost 6 bases, leaving 8 bases of the junction unmatched. Germline V gene data show CDR1 as SEHNR and CDR2 as FQNEAQ (reference sequence). This CDR3 has 14 amino acids. DNA for the CDR3: TGTGCCAGCAGTCCGACAGGGATCTACTACGAGCAGTACTTC. Encoded protein: CASSPTGIYYEQYF.

The CDR3 nucleotides read TGTGCCATCAGTGAGTCGATGGGGAAAGGGGCTAATGAAAAACTGTTTTTT. Its translation: CAISESMGKGANEKLFF. The V call is TRBV10-3, the J call TRBJ1-4; a possible D gene is TRBD1 (5 bases). The CDR3 loop spans 17 amino acids. CDR1 and CDR2 from the germline V gene are ENHRY and SYGVKD. Trimming took 0 bases from V and 3 from J, leaving 14 bases between them.

The genes are TRBV5-1 and TRBJ2-2; D is undetermined. Trimming pared 0 bases from V and 6 bases from J, leaving 9 bases between. This CDR3 is 14 amino acids long. In germline, CDR1 is SGHRS, CDR2 YFSETQ. The CDR3 region is CASSLASSPGELFF. The CDR3 region has the DNA TGCGCCAGCAGCTTGGCTAGTTCACCCGGGGAGCTGTTTTTT.

This clone was seen a handful of times. The chain combines TRBV29-1 with TRBJ1-1; 8 nucleotides align to TRBD1. The CDR3 covers 12 residues. Trimming cost V 4 bases and J 3 bases; bases outside gene matches: 1. Germline lookup yields CDR1 SQVTM and CDR2 ANQGSEA. The CDR3 coding sequence is TGCAGCGTTGTGGGACAGGACACTGAAGCTTTCTTT. It encodes CSVVGQDTEAFF.

The chain uses TRBV6-5 and TRBJ1-3; D possibly corresponds to TRBD1 (6 bases). The germline V and J ends were trimmed by 3 bases and 4 bases, with 13 bases remaining between them. CDR1 and CDR2 (germline): MNHEY, SVGAGI. This CDR3 spans 15 amino acids. The CDR3 DNA follows: TGTGCCAGCAGTTATAACCAGGGGAGCGGAAACACCATATATTTT. It yields the protein CASSYNQGSGNTIYF.

This clone was seen a single time. The chain links TRBV9 to TRBJ1-2; 11 bases are a match to TRBD1. From germline, CDR1 is SGDLS and CDR2 YYNGEE. The CDR3 has 15 amino acids. J gave up 4 bases and V 2 bases, and 4 bases lay outside the gene matches. The CDR3, as DNA: TGTGCCAGCAGCGTGGGGACAGGGGGTGTCTATGGCTACACCTTC. As protein: CASSVGTGGVYGYTF.

This chain uses TRBV28 with TRBJ1-1; 9 bases line up with TRBD1. With 4 bases clipped from V and 12 bases from J, the junction kept 3 bases outside the gene matches. Germline lookup yields CDR1 MDHEN and CDR2 SYDVKM. The CDR3 spans 11 residues. As DNA, the CDR3 is TGTGCCAGCAGTTCCGGGACAGGGACTTTCTTT. It yields the protein CASSSGTGTFF.

The V and J genes are TRBV6-5 and TRBJ2-3, with TRBD2 identical over 7 bases. This CDR3 is 15 amino acids long. V shed 2 bases and J 5 bases; nucleotides not matched to a gene: 7. Germline V gene data show CDR1 as MNHEY and CDR2 as SVGAGI. CDR3 in amino acids: CASSYHWTSLDTQYF. The DNA of the CDR3 is TGTGCCAGCAGTTACCACTGGACTAGTTTAGATACGCAGTATTTT.

This chain links TRBV6-5 with TRBJ2-1; 7 bases are shared with TRBD2. The CDR3 runs to 14 residues. Losses at the gene ends were 6 bases for V and 6 bases for J; bases not matched to a gene: 8. Germline values: CDR1 MNHEY, CDR2 SVGAGI. CDR3 bases: TGTGCCAGCAGGCGGGGGAACCCACCCAATGAGCAGTTCTTC. Its translation is CASRRGNPPNEQFF.

This chain joins TRBV30 and TRBJ1-5, with no clear D. The CDR3 runs to 16 residues. Germline loops: CDR1 GTSNPN, CDR2 SVGIG (reference sequence). V was pared by 2 bases and J by 5 bases, with 19 bases between. Here the CDR3 DNA reads TGTGCCTGGAGTCCTCCTTTAACAGTCCCCGATCAGCCCCAGCATTTT. Amino acid sequence: CAWSPPLTVPDQPQHF.

DNA of the CDR3: TGTGCCAGCAGCTTAGGGGCAGCTGGAAACACCATATATTTT. Translated, it gives CASSLGAAGNTIYF. The chain has TRBV7-2 and TRBJ1-3; D gene uncertain. V lost 1 base and J 2 bases, leaving 6 bases between the germline ends. The germline gives CDR1 SGHTA, CDR2 FQGNSA. This CDR3 has 14 amino acids.